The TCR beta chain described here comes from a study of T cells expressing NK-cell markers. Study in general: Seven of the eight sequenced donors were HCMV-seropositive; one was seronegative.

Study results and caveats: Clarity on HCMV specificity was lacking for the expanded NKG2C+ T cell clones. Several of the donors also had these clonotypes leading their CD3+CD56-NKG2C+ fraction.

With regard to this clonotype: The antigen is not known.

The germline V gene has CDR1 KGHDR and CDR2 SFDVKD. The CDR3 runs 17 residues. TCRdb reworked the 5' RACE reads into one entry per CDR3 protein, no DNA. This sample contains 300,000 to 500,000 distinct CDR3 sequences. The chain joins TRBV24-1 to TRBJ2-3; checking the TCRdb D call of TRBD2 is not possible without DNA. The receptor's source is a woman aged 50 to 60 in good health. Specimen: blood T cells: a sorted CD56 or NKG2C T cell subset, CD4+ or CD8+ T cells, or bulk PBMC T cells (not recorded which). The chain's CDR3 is CATSDDPLLAGRDTQYF.